A selection of T cell receptor beta chains follows, all from one sample in a study of breast tumors, draining lymph nodes, adjacent tissues. TCRdb re-analysed the multiplex PCR reads in MiXCR, keeping a single row per CDR3 protein. The sample contains about 25,000 distinct CDR3 sequences, approximately 23% of which appear only once. The sequenced sample consisted of breast tumor tissue. The receptors here all came from a female donor with breast cancer. Some clones in this sample may be carry-over from other donors' samples. Both conserved end residues are part of each CDR3. The order of the fields is V gene, J gene, clone size, D gene, CDR3 DNA, CDR3 protein. The D gene is left open where the match is weak. Not every row has a clone size; where given, it reads once, few, many or a size class.

TRBV20-1	TRBJ1-6	many	NA	TGCAGTGCTAGGAACGCAAGGGATTCACCCCTCCACTTT	CSARNARDSPLHF
TRBV7-2	TRBJ2-1	NA	TRBD2	TGTGCCAGCAGCTCAGACGTGGGAGGGTTTGGGAATGAGCAGTTCTTC	CASSSDVGGFGNEQFF
TRBV5-5	TRBJ2-3	many	NA	TGTGCCAGCAGCTTGGCGGGGAACACAGATACGCAGTATTTT	CASSLAGNTDTQYF
TRBV29-1	TRBJ1-1	few	NA	TGCAGCGTTGGCGAAGTTGAAGCTTTCTTT	CSVGEVEAFF
TRBV5-1	TRBJ2-7	many	TRBD2	TGCGCCAGCAGCGTAGGGACTAGCGCTTACGAGCAGTACTTC	CASSVGTSAYEQYF
TRBV7-3	TRBJ2-2	many	NA	TGTGCCAGCAGCCCGGGACTCAACACCGGGGAGCTGTTTTTT	CASSPGLNTGELFF
TRBV6-4	TRBJ2-2	medium-sized	NA	TGTGCCAGCAGTGCGAGCTCCGAATGGTCCGGGGAGCTGTTTTTT	CASSASSEWSGELFF
TRBV10-3	TRBJ2-1	medium-sized	NA	TGTGCCATCAGTGAGTCGGATAATCCCAATGAGCAGTTCTTC	CAISESDNPNEQFF
TRBV6-1	TRBJ1-2	many	NA	TGTGCCAGCAGTGCTCGACGGCCGCCCTCTGGCTATGGCTACACCTTC	CASSARRPPSGYGYTF
TRBV29-1	TRBJ2-5	many	TRBD1	TGCAGCGTTGACGGCGAGACAGGGGCTCAAGAGACCCAGTACTTC	CSVDGETGAQETQYF
TRBV5-5	TRBJ2-7	many	TRBD1	TGTGCCAGCAGCTTGGTGTCAGGGGGAAGCGAGCAGTACTTC	CASSLVSGGSEQYF
TRBV12-3/TRBV12-4	TRBJ2-3	many	TRBD2	TGTGCCAGCAGTTTAAGTCTAGCGGGAGTAACAGATACGCAGTATTTT	CASSLSLAGVTDTQYF
TRBV20-1	TRBJ1-1	NA	TRBD1	TGCAGTGCTCCAAGAGGGGGCAGGAACACTGACGCTTTCTTT	CSAPRGGRNTDAFF
TRBV20-1	TRBJ2-7	many	TRBD2	TGCAGTGCTAGAGTCCCCACTAGCGGGATCGAGCAGTACTTC	CSARVPTSGIEQYF
TRBV6-5	TRBJ2-1	many	TRBD2	TGTGCCAGCAGTTACTCAGGTAGCGGGTTTGTGAATGAGCAGTTCTTC	CASSYSGSGFVNEQFF
TRBV28	TRBJ1-3	many	NA	TGTGCCAGCAGTTTGACTCATTCTGGAAACACCATATATTTT	CASSLTHSGNTIYF
TRBV3-1	TRBJ2-2	many	TRBD2	TGTGCCAGCGGACTAGCGGGCGTCGGGGAGCTGTTTTTT	CASGLAGVGELFF
TRBV4-1	TRBJ2-7	many	NA	TGCGCCAGCAGCAAAGGGGGACCCCAATCCTACGAGCAGTACTTC	CASSKGGPQSYEQYF
TRBV19	TRBJ2-1	many	NA	TGTGCCAGTAGTATAGGAGGGGGACACTACAATGAGCAGTTCTTC	CASSIGGGHYNEQFF
TRBV18	TRBJ1-6	many	NA	TGTGCCAGCTCATCGGATAATTCACCCCTCCACTTT	CASSSDNSPLHF
TRBV19	TRBJ2-3	many	TRBD1	TGTGCCAGTGGGACAGGCCGCACAGATACGCAGTATTTT	CASGTGRTDTQYF
TRBV7-9	TRBJ2-1	once	TRBD2	TGTGCCAGCAGCTTCTCCCCAGGGGCTAGCGGGGGGACTTACAATGAGCAGTTCTTC	CASSFSPGASGGTYNEQFF
TRBV2	TRBJ2-2	many	TRBD1	TGTGCCAGCAGTGAGACAGGGAGGAACACCGGGGAGCTGTTTTTT	CASSETGRNTGELFF
TRBV9	TRBJ2-2	NA	TRBD1	TGTGCCAGCAGCGTAAGTGTGCCCGGGACAGGGTCGACCGGGGAGCTGTTTTTT	CASSVSVPGTGSTGELFF
TRBV28	TRBJ2-5	many	NA	TGTGCCAGCAGACTAGGGCTTATACAAGAGACCCAGTACTTC	CASRLGLIQETQYF
TRBV18	TRBJ2-3	many	NA	TGTGCCAGCTCACCAGGGGCGGACACAGATACGCAGTATTTT	CASSPGADTDTQYF
TRBV5-1	TRBJ2-5	NA	NA	TGCGCCAGCAGCTTGAGTCAAGAGACCCAGTACTTC	CASSLSQETQYF
TRBV5-1	TRBJ1-5	medium-sized	NA	TGCGCCAGCAGCTTGGGGGCAGGGGGCAATCAGCCCCAGCATTTT	CASSLGAGGNQPQHF
TRBV6-6	TRBJ2-1	many	NA	TGTGCCAGCCGCTCTCTAGGTGTCAATGAGCAGTTCTTC	CASRSLGVNEQFF
TRBV5-1	TRBJ2-2	many	NA	TGCGCCAGCAGCTTGGAACGGCCGGAGAACACCGGGGAGCTGTTTTTT	CASSLERPENTGELFF
TRBV15	TRBJ2-1	many	TRBD2	TGTGCCACCAGAGCGGGAGGGTTCAATGAGCAGTTCTTC	CATRAGGFNEQFF
TRBV6-5	TRBJ2-3	many	TRBD2	TGTGCCAGCAGCCCACTAGCGATAAAGGGTACAGATACGCAGTATTTT	CASSPLAIKGTDTQYF
TRBV5-1	TRBJ2-3	NA	TRBD2	TGCGCCAGCAGCTTGACTAGCGGGAGGTTAGATACGCAGTATTTT	CASSLTSGRLDTQYF
TRBV6-6	TRBJ2-7	many	NA	TGTGCCAGCACCCAAGTTAGGTCTGTCGAGCAGTACTTC	CASTQVRSVEQYF
TRBV7-9	TRBJ2-3	many	TRBD1	TGTGCCAGCAGCTCATTAGGAGCTTCCGGGACAGAGATCACAGATACGCAGTATTTT	CASSSLGASGTEITDTQYF
TRBV5-1	TRBJ2-2	many	TRBD2	TGCGCCAGCAGCTGGGGGACTAGCGGCACCGGGGAGCTGTTTTTT	CASSWGTSGTGELFF
TRBV29-1	TRBJ2-3	NA	TRBD2	TGCAGCGTCCTCCTGGGGGGGGAGCCAGATACGCAGTATTTT	CSVLLGGEPDTQYF
TRBV28	TRBJ1-3	many	NA	TGTGCCAGCACGTCCTTACGGGGGCGGAGTGGAAACACCATATATTTT	CASTSLRGRSGNTIYF
TRBV7-9	TRBJ2-1	many	TRBD2	TGTGCCAGCAGCCAAGGGACTAGCGGGACCACGCAGTTCTTC	CASSQGTSGTTQFF
TRBV6-6	TRBJ1-3	many	NA	TGTGCCAGCAGTTCCGGCGGCCCTGGCTCTGGAAACACCATATATTTT	CASSSGGPGSGNTIYF
TRBV7-8	TRBJ1-3	many	NA	TGTGCCAGCAGCTTGTACTCTGGAAACACCATATATTTT	CASSLYSGNTIYF
TRBV5-1	TRBJ2-1	many	NA	TGCGCCAGCAGTCCGCTTACGGGTAATGAGCAGTTCTTC	CASSPLTGNEQFF
TRBV6-5	TRBJ1-1	NA	NA	TGTGCCAGCAGTTTTTGGGGGGGCAACACTGAAGCTTTCTTT	CASSFWGGNTEAFF
TRBV25-1	TRBJ2-3	many	NA	TGTGCCAGCAGTGACCTTCAGGCGCAGTATTTT	CASSDLQAQYF
TRBV10-3	TRBJ1-5	many	TRBD1	TGTGCCATCAGCGACGACAGGGCTAGACAGCCCCAGCATTTT	CAISDDRARQPQHF